The 2 T cell receptor beta chains presented below share a single source sample, sequenced in a study of T cell repertoires in cytomegalovirus infection. These receptors are not linked to any known antigen. Via MiXCR, TCRdb re-called the reads, giving one row per CDR3 protein. The sample includes under 150,000 distinct CDR3 sequences, roughly 30% of them seen just once. Here the sequenced sample was CD8+ T cells from cultured PBMCs, taken from culture after CMV antigen stimulation. Every receptor here comes from a human donor in good health (CMV status not recorded). Some clones in this sample may be carry-over from other donors' samples.

This clonotype was recorded a few times. In DNA, the CDR3 is TGTGCCAGTAGTATAGGTGGAGGGAAGGACTACGAGCAGTACTTC. Protein: CASSIGGGKDYEQYF. The chain employs TRBV19 and TRBJ2-7; a weak D match, TRBD2 (6 bases). Deletions cut 1 base from V and 3 bases from J, with 13 bases between. This CDR3 contains 15 residues. Germline assignment: CDR1 LNHDA and CDR2 SQIVND (reference sequence).

The rearrangement uses TRBV5-6 and TRBJ1-1, with 7 bases lining up with TRBD1. This CDR3 has 13 amino acids. Germline CDR1 reads SGHDT; CDR2 reads YYEEEE. With V trimmed by 5 bases and J by 11 bases, 12 bases remained unmatched. The CDR3 DNA reads TGTGCCAGCAGACCGACAGGGTCCCTGACGGCTTTCTTT. It encodes CASRPTGSLTAFF. The full variable domain, its missing parts supplied by reference TRBV5-6 and TRBJ1-1, is DAGVTQSPTHLIKTRGQQVTLRCSPKSGHDTVSWYQQALGQGPQFIFQYYEEEERQRGNFPDRFSGHQFPNYSSELNVNALLLGDSALYLCASRPTGSLTAFFGQGTRLTVV.